This T cell receptor (beta chain) came from a study of technical replicates of blood from a few donors. The protocol was immunoSEQ multiplex PCR, while the TCRdb copy is restricted to in-frame clones and leaves out a portion. Among about 87,000 clones listed, approximately 95% were seen once. The CDR3 is 14 residues long. V shed 4 bases, J shed 3 bases, and the junction held 5 bases outside the gene matches. Germline CDR1 reads SGHRS; CDR2 reads YFSETQ. The rearrangement joins TRBV5-1 to TRBJ2-3, with 7 bases that match TRBD2. The TCR comes from a human donor in good health. The sample was T cells isolated from PBMCs. The CDR3 DNA follows: TGCGCCAGCAGCGTCGGGACTAAGACAGATACGCAGTATTTT. This translates into CASSVGTKTDTQYF.